The 19 T cell receptor beta chains listed next were all sequenced from one sample in a study of shared clonotypes between healthy human individuals. This table comes from immunoSEQ multiplex PCR, and its TCRdb copy is limited to in-frame clones, with some not included. The table includes some 2,000,000 clones, around 95% detected once. Sequenced sample: naive CD4+ T cells sorted from blood. Stated subset: CD45RA+ positively selected. The receptors here all came from a man aged 18-30 years in good health.

The chain links TRBV28 to TRBJ1-5; no clear D. This CDR3 has 12 residues. The germline gives CDR1 MDHEN, CDR2 SYDVKM. V dropped 0 bases and J dropped 5 bases, with 2 bases sitting between them. CDR3: CASSLWYQPQHF. DNA for the CDR3: TGTGCCAGCAGTTTATGGTATCAGCCCCAGCATTTT.

The J gene is TRBJ2-5, the V gene TRBV7-2, with TRBD2 identical over 7 bases. Germline V lookup: CDR1 SGHTA, CDR2 FQGNSA. V shed 4 bases and J 5 bases; nucleotides not matched to a gene: 10. The CDR3 length is 15 residues. The CDR3 nucleotides read TGTGCCAGCAGCTCAAGGGAGGGCCTGAGGGAGACCCAGTACTTC. This gives the protein CASSSREGLRETQYF.

This clone occurred once. CDR3 sequence: CASSPQVQGGGYTF. CDR3 bases: TGTGCCAGCAGCCCTCAGGTGCAGGGAGGCGGCTACACCTTC. The chain uses TRBV4-2 and TRBJ1-2; D might be TRBD1 (5 bases). The length of the CDR3 is 14 residues. Germline values: CDR1 LGHNA, CDR2 YNFKEQ. The germline V and J ends were trimmed by 4 bases and 8 bases, with 17 bases remaining between them.

This clone was seen just once. The chain has TRBV6-5 and TRBJ2-5; 7 nucleotides align to TRBD1. Germline V gives CDR1 MNHEY, CDR2 SVGAGI. Trimming at V came to 6 bases and at J to 5 bases, leaving 3 bases not matched to a gene. The CDR3 is 12 amino acids. The CDR3 DNA sequence: TGTGCCAGCAGACAGGGGTCTGAGACCCAGTACTTC. Translating gives CASRQGSETQYF.

V and J are TRBV10-1 and TRBJ1-5; TRBD1 might be the D (5 bases). The V end was cut by 4 bases, the J end by 7 bases, with 14 bases between. Germline lookup yields CDR1 WNHNN and CDR2 SYGVQD (reference sequence). The CDR3 extends over 14 amino acids. CDR3 residues: CASSGGSRDQPQHF. The CDR3 nucleotides read TGCGCCAGCAGTGGGGGTTCGAGGGACCAGCCCCAGCATTTT.

The V and J genes are TRBV9 and TRBJ2-1, with 8 positions matching TRBD2. Germline V lookup: CDR1 SGDLS, CDR2 YYNGEE. The CDR3 loop spans 16 amino acids. After removal of 3 bases from V and 0 bases from J, the junction contained 5 bases not matched to a gene. The CDR3 reads CASSARGGGSYNEQFF. The CDR3 DNA reads TGTGCCAGCAGCGCCCGGGGGGGTGGCTCCTACAATGAGCAGTTCTTC.

The chain uses TRBV6-6 and TRBJ2-2; a weak D match, TRBD1 (6 bases). The germline CDR1 and CDR2 sequences are MNHNY and SVGAGI (reference sequence). The CDR3 sequence is 16 residues long. V lost 8 bases and J lost 0, with 16 bases in between. Here the CDR3 DNA reads TGTGCCAGCGTACCTTCTTGGACAGCGAACACCGGGGAGCTGTTTTTT. The encoded protein is CASVPSWTANTGELFF.

V and J are TRBV7-2 and TRBJ2-7; 9 positions agree with TRBD1. V was pared by 4 bases and J by 5 bases, with 6 bases of the junction left unmatched. CDR3 length: 14 residues. Germline assignment: CDR1 SGHTA and CDR2 FQGNSA. The DNA of the CDR3 is TGTGCCAGCAGCTACCGGGACAGGGCCAACGAGCAGTACTTC. Its translation is CASSYRDRANEQYF.

V is TRBV6-1 and J is TRBJ2-7, with 7 bases lining up with TRBD1. CDR1 is MNHNS and CDR2 is SASEGT in the germline V gene. With 4 bases clipped from V and 7 bases from J, the junction kept 13 bases outside the gene matches. The length of the CDR3 is 15 residues. The DNA for the CDR3 is TGTGCCAGCAGTGGGTGGAACAGGGGTTGGTGGGAGCAGTACTTC. The encoded protein is CASSGWNRGWWEQYF.

This sequence joins TRBV10-1 and TRBJ1-1; 8 bases fit TRBD1. With V trimmed by 5 bases and J by 0 bases, 5 bases remained unmatched. The germline gives CDR1 WNHNN, CDR2 SYGVQD (reference sequence). This CDR3 spans 15 amino acids. DNA of the CDR3: TGCGCCAGCAGTACAGGGGGTCCCTTGAACACTGAAGCTTTCTTT. Translated, it gives CASSTGGPLNTEAFF.

The chain combines TRBV2 with TRBJ1-6; tentatively, D is TRBD1 (5 bases). The V gene's germline CDR1 is SNHLY and CDR2 FYNNEI. Between the trimmed V and J ends, which lost 4 bases and 6 bases, there was a span of 10 bases. CDR3 length: 14 amino acids. This chain's CDR3 is CASSGGTTNSPLHF. CDR3 in DNA: TGTGCCAGCAGTGGAGGGACGACTAATTCACCCCTCCACTTT.

This sequence joins TRBV7-9 and TRBJ1-2; D remains ambiguous. The CDR3 contains 16 residues. Germline CDR1 and CDR2: SEHNR and FQNEAQ (reference sequence). V was cut by 0 bases and J by 4 bases, with 15 bases left in between. The CDR3 DNA follows: TGTGCCAGCAGCTTAGCCCTCGAGGTGGTACCCTATGGCTACACCTTC. Translated: CASSLALEVVPYGYTF.

The chain uses TRBV18 and TRBJ2-7; D is ambiguous. The CDR3 extends over 13 amino acids. Trimming stripped 2 bases from V and 5 bases from J, with 10 bases between. CDR1 is KGHSH, CDR2 LQKENI, per germline. For the CDR3, the DNA is TGTGCCAGCTCACCAGGGCAACCCCACGAGCAGTACTTC. Amino acid sequence: CASSPGQPHEQYF.

DNA of the CDR3: TGTGCCTGGGGTACAGGGGGCCGTCATCAGCCCCAGCATTTT. The encoded protein is CAWGTGGRHQPQHF. The rearrangement joins TRBV30 to TRBJ1-5; 9 bases fit TRBD1. The V segment lost 5 bases and the J segment 5 bases; nucleotides outside the gene matches: 7. The CDR3 contains 14 residues. Germline CDR1 reads GTSNPN; CDR2 reads SVGIG (reference sequence).

J is TRBJ1-1 and V is TRBV30; TRBD1 matches 7 bases. After removal of 0 bases from V and 3 bases from J, the junction contained 4 bases not matched to a gene. CDR3 length: 14 residues. CDR1 and CDR2 from the germline V gene are GTSNPN and SVGIG (reference sequence). CDR3 bases: TGTGCCTGGAGTGTCTCAGGGGGAGACACTGAAGCTTTCTTT. Protein sequence: CAWSVSGGDTEAFF.

CDR3 DNA: TGTGCCAGCAGCCCTGGACAGGGGACGGAGCAGCCCCAGCATTTT. Residues: CASSPGQGTEQPQHF. The chain joins TRBV5-5 to TRBJ1-5, with 9 bases that match TRBD1. Trimming took 4 bases from V and 7 from J; bases not matched to a gene: 9. The V gene's germline CDR1 is SGHKS and CDR2 YYEKEE (reference sequence). The CDR3 loop spans 15 amino acids.

This sequence joins TRBV2 and TRBJ1-2, with TRBD1 as a possible D gene (6 bases). The germline CDR1 and CDR2 sequences are SNHLY and FYNNEI. This CDR3 is built from 15 residues. Trimming took off 0 bases at V and 2 bases at J, with 10 bases between the two ends. Here the CDR3 reads CASSEARGLNYGYTF. The CDR3 DNA reads TGTGCCAGCAGTGAAGCTCGGGGGCTAAACTATGGCTACACCTTC. Looking up the rest from reference TRBV2 and TRBJ1-2 gives the full variable domain: EPEVTQTPSHQVTQMGQEVILRCVPISNHLYFYWYRQILGQKVEFLVSFYNNEISEKSEIFDDQFSVERPDGSNFTLKIRSTKLEDSAMYFCASSEARGLNYGYTFGSGTRLTVV.

The CDR3 DNA sequence: TGTGCCAGCAGTGAACGCCGACAGGGGATTCAAGAGACCCAGTACTTC. This sequence encodes CASSERRQGIQETQYF. The rearrangement links TRBV25-1 to TRBJ2-5; 8 nucleotides line up with TRBD1. CDR3 length: 16 residues. V was clipped by 2 bases and J by 2 bases; unmatched bases: 7. Per the germline V gene, CDR1 is MGHDK and CDR2 is SYGVNS.

The CDR3 is CASTKSTDTQYF. In DNA, the CDR3 is TGTGCCTCGACTAAAAGCACAGATACGCAGTATTTT. The chain has TRBV30 and TRBJ2-3, with a tentative D call TRBD2 (5 bases). CDR3 length: 12 amino acids. Between the trimmed V and J ends, which lost 7 bases and 0 bases, there was a span of 8 bases. Germline lookup yields CDR1 GTSNPN and CDR2 SVGIG (reference sequence).